Presented here are 6 T cell receptor beta chains from one specimen sequenced in a study of T cell repertoires in cytomegalovirus infection. No antigen has been assigned to these receptors. TCRdb re-called the reads with MiXCR, one entry per CDR3 protein. The table lists some 940,000 distinct CDR3 sequences, roughly 31% of them singletons. The sequencing used cultured CD8+ T cells from PBMCs, collected from culture after CMV antigen stimulation. The receptors shown here come from a human donor in good health (CMV status not recorded). Some clones in this sample may be carry-over from other donors' samples.

As regards this clonotype: With a much larger clone just one base away, this may be a read error. The rearrangement links TRBV12-3 or TRBV12-4 to TRBJ1-5; TRBD1 agrees at 7 bases. The CDR3 is 15 amino acids. J lost 1 base, V lost 6 bases, and 6 bases had no gene match. Here the CDR3 reads CASSSVTGSNQPQHF. CDR3 coding DNA: TGTGCCAGCAGCTCCGTGACAGGGAGCAATCAGCCCCAGCATTTT.

The chain has TRBV18 and TRBJ1-3; no reliable D call. The CDR3 has 17 amino acids. V lost 2 bases, J lost 4 bases, and 18 bases lay in between. Germline V gives CDR1 KGHSH, CDR2 LQKENI. The CDR3 reads CASSPYADSLTGNTIYF. The CDR3 coding sequence is TGTGCCAGCTCACCATACGCCGATAGCTTGACCGGAAACACCATATATTTT. Looking up the rest from reference TRBV18 and TRBJ1-3 gives the full variable domain: NAGVMQNPRHLVRRRGQEARLRCSPMKGHSHVYWYRQLPEEGLKFMVYLQKENIIDESGMPKERFSAEFPKEGPSILRIQQVVRGDSAAYFCASSPYADSLTGNTIYFGEGSWLTVV.

This clonotype was detected ten times or more. The chain recombines TRBV7-2 with TRBJ2-1; D perhaps matches TRBD2 (6 bases). The germline gives CDR1 SGHTA, CDR2 FQGNSA. With 1 base removed from V and 0 bases from J, the gap between germline ends came to 10 bases. The length of the CDR3 is 16 residues. CDR3 region: CASSLVGSSSYNEQFF. Here the CDR3 DNA reads TGTGCCAGCAGCTTAGTCGGGAGTAGCTCCTACAATGAGCAGTTCTTC.

The chain combines TRBV5-4 with TRBJ1-4, with D hard to call. The germline V and J ends were trimmed by 1 base and 8 bases, with 12 bases remaining between them. The CDR3 has 14 residues. Germline values: CDR1 SGHNT, CDR2 YYREEE (reference sequence). The CDR3 loop is CASSLLPGEEKLFF. In DNA, the CDR3 is TGTGCCAGCAGCTTGTTGCCAGGAGAAGAAAAACTGTTTTTT.

V is TRBV15 and J is TRBJ1-4; perhaps TRBD1 as D (5 bases). Trimming shortened V by 8 bases and J by 3 bases, and 13 bases separated the two germline ends. Per germline, CDR1 LNHNV and CDR2 YYDKDF (reference sequence). CDR3 length: 14 amino acids. The CDR3 coding sequence is TGTGCCACCGGGGGTGAAGGGGCTAATGAAAAACTGTTTTTT. It encodes CATGGEGANEKLFF.

J is TRBJ2-3 and V is TRBV5-4; D is perhaps TRBD1 or TRBD2 (5 bases each). This CDR3 region has 16 residues. CDR1 SGHNT and CDR2 YYREEE come from the germline V gene (reference sequence). The V and J ends lost 5 bases and 4 bases respectively, with 20 bases between them. The CDR3 loop reads CASRITGRPPADTQYF. CDR3 DNA: TGTGCCAGCAGAATAACGGGACGCCCCCCCGCAGATACGCAGTATTTT.